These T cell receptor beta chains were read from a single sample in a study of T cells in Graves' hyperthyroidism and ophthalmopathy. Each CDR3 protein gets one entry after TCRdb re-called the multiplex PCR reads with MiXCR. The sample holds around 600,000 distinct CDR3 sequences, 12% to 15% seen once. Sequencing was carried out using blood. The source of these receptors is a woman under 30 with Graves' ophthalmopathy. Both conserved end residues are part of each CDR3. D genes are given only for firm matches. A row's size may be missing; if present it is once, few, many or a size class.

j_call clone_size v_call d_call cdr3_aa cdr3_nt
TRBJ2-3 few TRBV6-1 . CASRTSVVRGPLTDTQYF TGTGCCAGCAGGACCAGCGTCGTCCGGGGGCCGCTCACAGATACGCAGTATTTT
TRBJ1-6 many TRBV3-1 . CASTQEAGVNSPLHF TGTGCCAGCACCCAAGAAGCAGGGGTGAATTCACCCCTCCACTTT
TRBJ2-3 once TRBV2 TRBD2 CASSDVGTSGSTDTQYF TGTGCCAGCAGTGACGTTGGGACTAGCGGGAGTACAGATACGCAGTATTTT
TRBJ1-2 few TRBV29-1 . CSVELYGYTF TGCAGCGTTGAGCTCTATGGCTACACCTTC
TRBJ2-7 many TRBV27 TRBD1 CASSSTGGSFYEQYF TGTGCCAGCAGTTCAACAGGGGGAAGCTTCTACGAGCAGTACTTC
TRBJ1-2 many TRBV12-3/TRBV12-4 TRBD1 CASIKGMDRGANYGYTF TGTGCCAGCATCAAGGGGATGGACAGGGGGGCCAACTATGGCTACACCTTC
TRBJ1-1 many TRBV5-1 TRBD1 CASSESTGVGTEAFF TGCGCCAGCAGCGAGTCGACAGGGGTGGGCACTGAAGCTTTCTTT
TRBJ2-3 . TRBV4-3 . CASSQDFGGSDTQYF TGCGCCAGCAGCCAAGATTTCGGAGGATCCGATACGCAGTATTTT
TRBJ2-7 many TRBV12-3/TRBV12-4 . CASSPLESYEQYF TGTGCCAGCAGCCCCCTCGAATCCTACGAGCAGTACTTC
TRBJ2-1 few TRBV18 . CASSNAGFEQFF TGTGCCAGCAGTAATGCGGGTTTTGAGCAGTTCTTC
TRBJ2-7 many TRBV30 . CAWSVRRDSYEQYF TGTGCCTGGAGTGTTCGAAGGGACTCCTACGAGCAGTACTTC
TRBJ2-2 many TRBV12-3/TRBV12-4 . CASSLALWASTGELFF TGTGCCAGCAGTTTAGCCTTGTGGGCGTCCACCGGGGAGCTGTTTTTT
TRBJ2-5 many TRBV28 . CASSFLIRDPQETQYF TGTGCCAGCAGTTTCCTGATCCGTGATCCCCAAGAGACCCAGTACTTC
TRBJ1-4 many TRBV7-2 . CASSPPWPGEEKLFF TGTGCCAGCAGCCCCCCTTGGCCCGGTGAAGAAAAACTGTTTTTT
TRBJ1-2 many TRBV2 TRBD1 CASSEQGVSSGYTF TGTGCCAGCAGTGAACAGGGGGTATCGAGCGGCTACACCTTC
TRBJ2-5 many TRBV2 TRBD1 CASSVRQGAGETQYF TGTGCCAGCAGTGTCCGACAGGGGGCCGGAGAGACCCAGTACTTC
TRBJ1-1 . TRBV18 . CASSLLEDTEAFF TGTGCCAGCTCACTCCTTGAGGACACTGAAGCTTTCTTT
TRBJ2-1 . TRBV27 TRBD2 CASSKIAGSGINEQFF TGTGCCAGCAGTAAAATAGCGGGAAGTGGGATAAATGAGCAGTTCTTC
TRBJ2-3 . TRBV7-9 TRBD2 CASSPQRGTSGRGSDTQYF TGTGCCAGCAGCCCCCAGCGCGGGACTAGCGGGAGAGGGTCTGATACGCAGTATTTT
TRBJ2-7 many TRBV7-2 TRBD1 CASSSPDRGPYEQYF TGTGCCAGCAGCTCCCCGGACAGGGGGCCCTACGAGCAGTACTTC
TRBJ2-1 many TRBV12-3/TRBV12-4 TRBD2 CASSYGTSSPNEQFF TGTGCCAGCAGTTACGGGACTAGCAGCCCGAATGAGCAGTTCTTC
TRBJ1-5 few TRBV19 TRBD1 CASSDRGQGQGPQHF TGTGCCAGTAGCGACCGGGGACAGGGGCAGGGGCCCCAGCATTTT
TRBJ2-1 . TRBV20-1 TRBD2 CSARDRGWTSGRAADEQFF TGCAGTGCTAGAGATAGGGGTTGGACTAGCGGGAGGGCCGCGGATGAGCAGTTCTTC
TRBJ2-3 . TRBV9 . CASSATTTPPTDTQYF TGTGCCAGCAGCGCGACTACTACCCCCCCCACAGATACGCAGTATTTT
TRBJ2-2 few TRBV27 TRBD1 CASTSGTGRTGELFF TGTGCCAGCACCAGTGGGACAGGGAGGACCGGGGAGCTGTTTTTT
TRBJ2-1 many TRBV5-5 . CASSLGGARQHNEQFF TGTGCCAGCAGCTTGGGGGGAGCGCGGCAACACAATGAGCAGTTCTTC
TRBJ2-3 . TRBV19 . CASSISVSTDTQYF TGTGCCAGTAGTATTAGCGTAAGCACAGATACGCAGTATTTT
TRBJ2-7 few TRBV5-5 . CASRQQAGGASEQYF TGTGCCAGCAGGCAACAGGCCGGGGGCGCGTCCGAGCAGTACTTC
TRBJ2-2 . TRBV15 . CATSRDRGTTGELFF TGTGCCACCAGCAGAGATCGGGGGACCACCGGGGAGCTGTTTTTT
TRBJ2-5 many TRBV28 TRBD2 CASSFGGLGETQYF TGTGCCAGCAGTTTCGGGGGGTTGGGAGAGACCCAGTACTTC
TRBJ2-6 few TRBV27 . CASSFKNSGANVLTF TGTGCCAGCAGTTTTAAGAACTCTGGGGCCAACGTCCTGACTTTC
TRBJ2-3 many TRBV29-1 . CSVEDWVRPNTQYF TGCAGCGTTGAAGATTGGGTCAGGCCGAATACGCAGTATTTT
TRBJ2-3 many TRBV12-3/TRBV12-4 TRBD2 CASTAGLAESTDTQYF TGTGCCAGCACCGCGGGACTAGCGGAAAGCACAGATACGCAGTATTTT
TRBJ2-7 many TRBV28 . CASRRDSSYEQYF TGTGCCAGCAGACGCGACAGCTCCTACGAGCAGTACTTC
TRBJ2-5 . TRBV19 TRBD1 CASSIDGGGTGGRETQYF TGTGCCAGTAGTATAGATGGAGGGGGGACAGGGGGCCGCGAGACCCAGTACTTC
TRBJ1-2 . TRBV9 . CASSVDPSPIYGYTF TGTGCCAGCAGCGTAGATCCGAGCCCCATTTATGGCTACACCTTC
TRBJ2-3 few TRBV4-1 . CASSPMQGFGTDTQYF TGCGCCAGCAGCCCCATGCAGGGATTTGGCACAGATACGCAGTATTTT
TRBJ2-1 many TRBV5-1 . CASSPRAGTNEQFF TGCGCCAGCAGCCCGAGGGCCGGTACCAATGAGCAGTTCTTC
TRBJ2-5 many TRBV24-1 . CATSVTGLEETQYF TGTGCCACCAGTGTAACGGGGCTGGAAGAGACCCAGTACTTC
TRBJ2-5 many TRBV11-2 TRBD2 CASSFGGTSGKTRETQYF TGTGCCAGCAGCTTCGGCGGGACTAGCGGGAAAACGCGGGAGACCCAGTACTTC
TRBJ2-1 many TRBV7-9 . CASRPAGTNNEQFF TGTGCCAGCAGACCGGCCGGGACAAACAATGAGCAGTTCTTC
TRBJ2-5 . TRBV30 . CAWSHGQYQETQYF TGTGCCTGGAGCCACGGCCAGTACCAAGAGACCCAGTACTTC
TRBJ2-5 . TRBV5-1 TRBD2 CASSLEPPRRTSGRGEETQYF TGCGCCAGCAGCCTTGAGCCCCCCAGGCGGACTAGCGGGAGAGGGGAAGAGACCCAGTACTTC
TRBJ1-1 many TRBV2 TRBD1 CASRVDRGRTEAFF TGTGCCAGCAGGGTGGACAGGGGGAGGACTGAAGCTTTCTTT
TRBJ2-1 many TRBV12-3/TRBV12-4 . CASSTLTGRHEQFF TGTGCCAGCAGTACCCTAACCGGCAGGCATGAGCAGTTCTTC
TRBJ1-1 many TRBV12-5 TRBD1 CASGFLLAGGNTEAFF TGTGCTAGTGGTTTTCTCCTGGCAGGGGGGAACACTGAAGCTTTCTTT
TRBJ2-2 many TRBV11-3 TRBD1 CASSFTRTGITGELFF TGTGCCAGCAGCTTCACCCGGACAGGTATCACCGGGGAGCTGTTTTTT
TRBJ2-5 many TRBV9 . CASSALAGETQYF TGTGCCAGCAGCGCCCTCGCGGGAGAGACCCAGTACTTC
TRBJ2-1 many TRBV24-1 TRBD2 CATSDLPSAGAYSYNEQFF TGTGCCACCAGTGATTTGCCCTCTGCGGGAGCTTATTCCTACAATGAGCAGTTCTTC
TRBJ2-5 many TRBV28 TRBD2 CASSLDRSGHPGGEETQYF TGTGCCAGCAGTTTAGATCGAAGCGGCCACCCGGGAGGGGAAGAGACCCAGTACTTC
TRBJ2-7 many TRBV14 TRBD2 CASSQTLRTSGRSEQYF TGTGCCAGCAGCCAAACTCTAAGGACTAGCGGGAGGAGCGAGCAGTACTTC